The rows below give T cell receptor beta chains drawn from one sample of a study of pediatric ulcerative colitis. Produced via immunoSEQ multiplex PCR; TCRdb's table is partial and in-frame only. This table holds under 30,000 clones, roughly 74% found once. Sequencing input: gut tissue. Receptor source: a boy younger than 18 with severe ulcerative colitis. CDR3s include the opening cysteine and the closing phenylalanine or tryptophan. The D gene is left open where the match is weak. Only part of the rows carry a size: once, few, many, or a class if the clone is expanded.

CDR3 length | J gene | D gene | V gene | clone size | CDR3 protein | CDR3 DNA
14 | TRBJ2-2 | - | TRBV5-1 | few | CASSLGPDTGELFF | TGCGCCAGCAGTTTGGGTCCGGACACCGGGGAGCTGTTTTTT
16 | TRBJ2-1 | TRBD1 | TRBV5-6 | - | CASSSRQDRGLNEQFF | TGTGCCAGCAGCTCACGGCAGGACAGGGGGTTAAATGAGCAGTTCTTC
14 | TRBJ2-7 | TRBD1 | TRBV14 | - | CASSQGGQSYEQYF | TGTGCCAGCAGCCAAGGGGGACAGTCCTACGAGCAGTACTTC
14 | TRBJ2-1 | TRBD1 | TRBV6-4 | - | CASSDSTGYNEQFF | TGTGCCAGCAGTGACTCGACAGGGTACAATGAGCAGTTCTTC
13 | TRBJ1-5 | - | TRBV30 | - | CAWSPNSNQPQHF | TGTGCCTGGAGTCCCAATAGCAATCAGCCCCAGCATTTT
15 | TRBJ2-2 | - | TRBV6-6 | - | CASSMARGVTGELFF | TGTGCCAGCAGCATGGCCCGAGGGGTCACCGGGGAGCTGTTTTTT
15 | TRBJ2-7 | - | TRBV6-6 | - | CASSYRLSNSYEQYF | TGTGCCAGCAGTTATAGGCTGTCAAACTCCTACGAGCAGTACTTC
14 | TRBJ2-5 | TRBD1 | TRBV7-9 | once | CASSLMTGEETQYF | TGTGCCAGCAGCTTAATGACAGGGGAAGAGACCCAGTACTTC
17 | TRBJ2-5 | - | TRBV7-8 | - | CASSSAAFSRGQETQYF | TGTGCCAGCAGCTCGGCTGCGTTTAGTAGGGGCCAAGAGACCCAGTACTTC
15 | TRBJ2-4 | - | TRBV18 | - | CASQKSLGARDIQYF | TGTGCCAGCCAGAAGAGTTTAGGGGCGAGGGACATTCAGTACTTC
16 | TRBJ2-7 | - | TRBV13 | few | CASSPRGNPTTYEQYF | TGTGCCAGCAGTCCCAGGGGTAACCCCACCACCTACGAGCAGTACTTC
16 | TRBJ1-6 | - | TRBV2 | - | CASSAERDGYNSPLHF | TGTGCCAGCAGTGCGGAGCGGGACGGGTATAATTCACCCCTCCACTTT
16 | TRBJ2-3 | - | TRBV11-1 | few | CASSWGGSASTDTQYF | TGTGCCAGCTCGTGGGGAGGATCCGCTAGCACAGATACGCAGTATTTT